These 20 T cell receptor beta chains were all obtained from the same sample, sequenced in a study of T cells after yellow fever vaccination (dated by TCRdb to between 2019 and 2020). Libraries were made using 5' RACE. TCRdb shows the sequencer as Illumina HiSeq 2500. TCRdb trimmed public reads at Q25 via fastp, called clones via MiXCR and kept in-frame beta chains. Rows matching on CDR3 protein sequence are summarized as one entry with the most common DNA and genes. A total of approximately 350,000 distinct CDR3 sequences appear in this sample, approximately 10% of them only once. The top ten clones comprise roughly a sixth of the sample. The treatment or condition label, read with the paper, signifies: live attenuated yellow fever vaccine strain. The sample in question was PBMCs, obtained on the day of the first yellow fever vaccination. These receptors were taken from a man aged 18 to 30 who received the YFV17D yellow fever vaccine.

The chain joins TRBV30 to TRBJ2-3; D is uncertain. V dropped 1 base and J dropped 2 bases, with 19 bases sitting between them. The CDR3 consists of 17 residues. Germline values: CDR1 GTSNPN, CDR2 SVGIG (reference sequence). This chain's CDR3 is CAWSDPGPTLATDTQYF. CDR3 DNA: TGTGCCTGGAGTGATCCCGGGCCTACCTTGGCCACAGATACGCAGTATTTT.

This chain links TRBV6-2 or TRBV6-3 with TRBJ2-1; 8 nucleotides agree with TRBD2. CDR3 length equals 13 residues. Germline trimming cut 11 bases from V and 9 bases from J; bases unmatched to any gene: 12. Germline V gene lookup returns CDR1 MNHEY and CDR2 SVGEGT. The CDR3 sequence: CAASGTRTTEQFF. The CDR3 nucleotides read TGTGCCGCGAGTGGGACTAGGACTACTGAGCAGTTCTTC.

There are a few counts of this clonotype. The chain recombines TRBV7-8 with TRBJ1-1, with D uncertain. The CDR3 is 15 amino acids. CDR1 is SGHVS, CDR2 FQNEAQ, per germline. Trimming took 5 bases from V and 1 from J, leaving 14 bases between them. The CDR3 bases are TGTGCCAGCAGCCCCATAGATGGACCGAACACTGAAGCTTTCTTT. Translating it yields CASSPIDGPNTEAFF.

The J gene is TRBJ2-3, the V gene TRBV6-6; D unresolved. This CDR3 is 12 amino acids long. The germline V gene has CDR1 MNHNY and CDR2 SVGAGI (reference sequence). V was shortened by 6 bases and J by 7 bases, with 11 bases between the two germline ends. The CDR3 protein is CASRDPPNTQYF. The CDR3 DNA reads TGTGCCAGCAGGGACCCCCCCAATACGCAGTATTTT.

The V call is TRBV12-3 or TRBV12-4, the J call TRBJ1-2; maybe TRBD1 (5 bases). V gave up 5 bases and J gave up 0 bases, with 10 bases separating them. The length of the CDR3 is 14 residues. The CDR3 coding sequence is TGTGCCAGCAGTACTCAAGGGGCTAACTATGGCTACACCTTC. Protein product: CASSTQGANYGYTF.

V gene TRBV6-2 or TRBV6-3 combines with J gene TRBJ2-5; D possibly corresponds to TRBD1 (6 bases). The germline V gene has CDR1 MNHEY and CDR2 SVGEGT. CDR3 size: 15 residues. The germline V and J ends were trimmed by 5 bases and 4 bases, with 17 bases remaining between them. CDR3 loop: CASSHHGQRGETQYF. CDR3 sequence (DNA): TGTGCCAGCAGTCACCACGGACAGAGGGGAGAGACCCAGTACTTC.

The chain employs TRBV20-1 and TRBJ2-5; TRBD2 aligns across 8 bases. From germline, CDR1 is DFQATT and CDR2 SNEGSKA (reference sequence). The CDR3 runs 15 residues. The junction had 4 bases not matched to a gene; V was cut back by 0 bases and J by 1 base. CDR3 in DNA: TGCAGTGCTAGAGACTCGGGGGGGCCCCAAGAGACCCAGTACTTC. It is translated as CSARDSGGPQETQYF.

The chain employs TRBV6-6 and TRBJ2-7; D ambiguous. This CDR3 has 13 residues. V lost 3 bases, J lost 10 bases, and 16 bases lay in between. The germline V gene has CDR1 MNHNY and CDR2 SVGAGI (reference sequence). This chain's CDR3 is CASSYSDAAVQYF. For the CDR3, the DNA is TGTGCCAGCAGTTATTCCGACGCAGCAGTCCAGTACTTC.

This clonotype has just a few counts. This rearrangement joins TRBV11-1 to TRBJ2-2, with a weak D call TRBD1 (5 bases). The CDR3 totals 13 residues. Trimming removed 1 base at V and 7 bases at J, with 7 bases between. The germline V gene has CDR1 SGHAT and CDR2 FQDESV (reference sequence). The CDR3 sequence is CASSLVRGGELFF. The CDR3 nucleotides are TGTGCCAGCAGCTTAGTAAGGGGCGGGGAGCTGTTTTTT.

This chain uses TRBV14 with TRBJ1-6, with 7 bases matching TRBD1. The germline V gene has CDR1 SGHDN and CDR2 FVKESK. This CDR3 has 16 amino acids. V lost 0 bases, J lost 8 bases, and 7 bases stayed unmatched. The CDR3 nucleotides read TGTGCCAGCAGCCAAGATGATGGGACAGCGCATTCACCCCTCCACTTT. This sequence encodes CASSQDDGTAHSPLHF. The full variable domain, completed using reference TRBV14 and TRBJ1-6, is EAGVTQFPSHSVIEKGQTVTLRCDPISGHDNLYWYRRVMGKEIKFLLHFVKESKQDESGMPNNRFLAERTGGTYSTLKVQPAELEDSGVYFCASSQDDGTAHSPLHFGNGTRLTVT.

V usage is TRBV7-9 and J usage is TRBJ1-3; tentatively, D is TRBD1 (6 bases). Germline V gene lookup returns CDR1 SEHNR and CDR2 FQNEAQ (reference sequence). V shed 5 bases and J shed 1 base, with 15 bases lying between them. CDR3 length: 16 amino acids. The CDR3 sequence: CASSTRQAGSGNTIYF. CDR3 coding DNA: TGTGCCAGCAGCACACGACAGGCGGGTTCTGGAAACACCATATATTTT.

Ten or more counts support this clonotype. This sequence joins TRBV7-2 and TRBJ2-3; the D gene is possibly TRBD1 (5 bases). The CDR3 runs to 13 residues. Germline lookup yields CDR1 SGHTA and CDR2 FQGNSA. Trimming cost V 3 bases and J 5 bases, with 9 bases left between them. The CDR3 DNA sequence: TGTGCCAGCAGCTTTGGGGCTGGAGATACGCAGTATTTT. Amino acid sequence: CASSFGAGDTQYF.

This clonotype has just a few counts. The chain combines TRBV4-3 with TRBJ2-3; no clear D gene. V gave up 0 bases and J gave up 4 bases, with 5 bases separating them. CDR1 is LGHNA and CDR2 is YSLEER in the germline V gene. There are 13 residues in the CDR3. The CDR3 is CASSQERADTQYF. The CDR3, as DNA: TGCGCCAGCAGCCAAGAAAGGGCAGATACGCAGTATTTT.

This clonotype has at least ten counts. The chain is built from TRBV7-9 and TRBJ2-2; unclear D gene. The CDR3 extends over 16 amino acids. CDR1 and CDR2 (germline): SEHNR, FQNEAQ (reference sequence). V lost 6 bases and J lost 3, with 17 bases in between. The CDR3 loop is CASRKNRDGDTGELFF. CDR3 bases: TGTGCCAGCAGGAAAAACCGAGACGGCGACACCGGGGAGCTGTTTTTT.

This clonotype was found many times. This chain uses TRBV29-1 with TRBJ2-1; TRBD2 agrees at 13 bases. CDR1 and CDR2 from the germline V gene are SQVTM and ANQGSEA. This CDR3 is built from 16 residues. V trimming: 3 bases; J trimming: 5 bases; junction bases outside the gene matches: 7. The CDR3 sequence is CSVELGLAGRHNEQFF. For the CDR3, the DNA is TGCAGCGTTGAGCTGGGACTAGCGGGGCGTCACAATGAGCAGTTCTTC.

In this sample, this clonotype turned up a few times. The chain joins TRBV27 to TRBJ1-6; TRBD1 matches 8 bases. CDR3 length: 15 amino acids. Per germline, CDR1 MNHEY and CDR2 SMNVEV (reference sequence). Unmatched junction bases numbered 8, after V lost 5 bases and J lost 8 bases. The CDR3: CASSRGGRGHSPLHF. DNA for the CDR3: TGTGCCAGCAGTAGAGGAGGCAGGGGGCATTCACCCCTCCACTTT.

This chain joins TRBV6-2 or TRBV6-3 and TRBJ2-3; 8 bases are shared with TRBD1. The CDR3 length is 15 residues. Germline CDR1 reads MNHEY; CDR2 reads SVGEGT. Germline trimming cut 6 bases from V and 10 bases from J; bases unmatched to any gene: 15. CDR3: CASSKTGQAFGAQYF. CDR3 nucleotides: TGTGCCAGCAGCAAAACGGGACAGGCTTTTGGGGCGCAGTATTTT.

The V and J genes are TRBV5-8 and TRBJ1-5; tentative D call: TRBD1 (5 bases). In germline, CDR1 is SGHTS, CDR2 YDEGEE. The CDR3 length is 14 residues. V was trimmed by 2 bases and J by 6 bases, leaving 12 bases between them. The CDR3 region is CASSFGGTVQPQHF. The DNA for the CDR3 is TGTGCCAGCAGCTTCGGGGGGACCGTTCAGCCCCAGCATTTT.

The J gene is TRBJ2-3, the V gene TRBV20-1, with D perhaps TRBD1 (7 bases). CDR3 length: 14 residues. Trimming left V 6 bases short and J 0 bases short, with 13 bases between. Germline V gene lookup returns CDR1 DFQATT and CDR2 SNEGSKA (reference sequence). Here the CDR3 reads CSAVPGGSTDTQYF. CDR3 nucleotides: TGCAGTGCGGTTCCAGGGGGGAGCACAGATACGCAGTATTTT.

This chain uses TRBV28 with TRBJ2-7; 8 nucleotides align to TRBD2. The CDR3 is made up of 15 amino acids. Germline CDR1 MDHEN, CDR2 SYDVKM. The junction had 9 bases not matched to a gene; V was cut back by 5 bases and J by 3 bases. The CDR3 loop reads CASSLAGGRIYEQYV. CDR3 coding DNA: TGTGCCAGCAGTCTCGCGGGGGGCCGAATCTACGAGCAGTACGTC.